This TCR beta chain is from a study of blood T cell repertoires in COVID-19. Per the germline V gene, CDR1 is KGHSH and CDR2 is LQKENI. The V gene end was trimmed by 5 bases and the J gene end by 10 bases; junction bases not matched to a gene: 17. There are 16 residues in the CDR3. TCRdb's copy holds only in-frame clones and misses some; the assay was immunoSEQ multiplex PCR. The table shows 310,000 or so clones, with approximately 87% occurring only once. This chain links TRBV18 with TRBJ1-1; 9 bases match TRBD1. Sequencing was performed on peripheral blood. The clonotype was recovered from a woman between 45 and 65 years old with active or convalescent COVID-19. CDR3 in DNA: TGTGCCAGCTCAGCTAGGGAAGGGGACAGGGAGAGCGGAGCTTTCTTT. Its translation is CASSAREGDRESGAFF. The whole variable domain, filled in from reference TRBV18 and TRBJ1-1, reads NAGVMQNPRHLVRRRGQEARLRCSPMKGHSHVYWYRQLPEEGLKFMVYLQKENIIDESGMPKERFSAEFPKEGPSILRIQQVVRGDSAAYFCASSAREGDRESGAFFGQGTRLTVV.